One and the same sample provided the 21 T cell receptor beta chains below, sequenced in a study of blood T cell repertoires in COVID-19. Clones were read by immunoSEQ multiplex PCR, and TCRdb kept only the in-frame ones, dropping some. The sample has a few hundred thousand clones; over 75% are singletons. Sequenced material: peripheral blood. These receptor sequences come from a young woman with COVID-19, enrolled during active disease.

V usage is TRBV11-3 and J usage is TRBJ2-7, with a weak D call TRBD1 (6 bases). This CDR3 is 14 amino acids long. Trimming stripped 4 bases from V and 5 bases from J, with 15 bases between. Germline V CDR1 and CDR2: SGHNT, YENEEA. The CDR3 nucleotides read TGTGCCAGCAGCTATGGGGGCCAAAGGCACGAGCAGTACTTC. Its protein product is CASSYGGQRHEQYF. Full variable domain (rest looked up from reference TRBV11-3 and TRBJ2-7): EAGVVQSPRYKIIEKKQPVAFWCNPISGHNTLYWYLQNLGQGPELLIRYENEEAVDDSQLPKDRFSAERLKGVDSTLKIQPAELGDSAVYLCASSYGGQRHEQYFGPGTRLTVT.

On this clone itself: This sample also contains other DNA sequences that code for the same CDR3. V and J are TRBV5-1 and TRBJ2-5, with D tentatively TRBD2 (5 bases). The CDR3 loop spans 13 amino acids. V was clipped by 3 bases and J by 5 bases, with 11 bases between them. In germline, CDR1 is SGHRS, CDR2 YFSETQ. The CDR3 DNA follows: TGCGCCAGCAGCTCGCTAGGAGGTGAGACCCAGTACTTC. This translates into CASSSLGGETQYF.

The chain combines TRBV2 with TRBJ1-2; 9 bases fit TRBD1. There are 15 residues in the CDR3. V lost 3 bases, J lost 4 bases, and 6 bases stayed unmatched. Germline CDR1 and CDR2: SNHLY and FYNNEI. The CDR3 sequence: CASSERTGALYGYTF. In nucleotides, the CDR3 is TGTGCCAGCAGTGAGCGGACAGGGGCCCTCTATGGCTACACCTTC.

The chain employs TRBV6-4 and TRBJ2-5; the match to TRBD1 covers 10 bases. V shed 7 bases and J 4 bases; nucleotides not matched to a gene: 3. Germline assignment: CDR1 MRHNA and CDR2 SNTAGT. The CDR3 contains 13 residues. The CDR3 is CASTGTGVETQYF. Here the CDR3 DNA reads TGTGCCAGCACCGGGACAGGGGTAGAGACCCAGTACTTC.

The chain has TRBV6-2 or TRBV6-3 and TRBJ1-5; D remains ambiguous. The CDR3 totals 13 residues. Germline values: CDR1 MNHEY, CDR2 SVGEGT. Deletions cut 6 bases from V and 3 bases from J, with 9 bases between. The CDR3, as DNA: TGTGCCAGCAGCGACTATACCAATCAGCCCCAGCATTTT. Encoded protein: CASSDYTNQPQHF.

The chain combines TRBV5-4 with TRBJ2-1; D ambiguous. Germline assignment: CDR1 SGHNT and CDR2 YYREEE (reference sequence). The length of the CDR3 is 13 residues. Trimming took 1 base from V and 9 from J, leaving 11 bases between them. The CDR3 sequence: CASSLTEHSEQFF. The DNA for the CDR3 is TGTGCCAGCAGCTTGACAGAGCATAGTGAGCAGTTCTTC.

The chain carries TRBV14 and TRBJ1-1, with TRBD1 as a possible D gene (5 bases). Germline V gene data show CDR1 as SGHDN and CDR2 as FVKESK. This CDR3 spans 13 amino acids. V was clipped by 0 bases and J by 8 bases, with 10 bases between them. The CDR3 region has the DNA TGTGCCAGCAGCCAAGATCTGGCAGGGGAAGCTTTCTTT. It encodes CASSQDLAGEAFF. The full variable domain, its missing parts supplied by reference TRBV14 and TRBJ1-1, is EAGVTQFPSHSVIEKGQTVTLRCDPISGHDNLYWYRRVMGKEIKFLLHFVKESKQDESGMPNNRFLAERTGGTYSTLKVQPAELEDSGVYFCASSQDLAGEAFFGQGTRLTVV.

This clone was detected only a few times. V usage is TRBV30 and J usage is TRBJ2-6, with D possibly TRBD2 on 7 matching bases. Germline-derived CDR1 and CDR2 are GTSNPN and SVGIG (reference sequence). V lost 2 bases to trimming and J lost 2 bases, with 10 bases between them. CDR3 length: 15 amino acids. The CDR3 coding sequence is TGTGCCTGGAGTAGGGGGGGAGCTGGGGCCAACGTCCTGACTTTC. It translates to CAWSRGGAGANVLTF.

Notes on this clone: With a much larger clone just one base away, this may be a read error. The identical CDR3 is also encoded by other nucleotide sequences in the sample. This chain uses TRBV4-3 with TRBJ2-1; 13 bases are shared with TRBD2. This CDR3 has 15 residues. V dropped 4 bases and J dropped 4; count of bases not matched to a gene: 1. Germline V gives CDR1 LGHNA, CDR2 YSLEER. This CDR3 reads CASSRTSGSYNEQFF. CDR3 DNA sequence: TGCGCCAGCAGCCGGACTAGCGGGAGTTACAATGAGCAGTTCTTC.

The V and J genes are TRBV10-3 and TRBJ1-4; 9 positions agree with TRBD1. Germline CDR1 and CDR2: ENHRY and SYGVKD. V shed 10 bases, J shed 6 bases, and the junction held 9 bases outside the gene matches. This CDR3 has 14 residues. CDR3 sequence reads: CATASGTGYEKLFF. The CDR3, as DNA: TGTGCCACGGCTTCCGGGACAGGGTATGAAAAACTGTTTTTT.

A remark on this clone: This sample includes further DNA sequences coding for the same CDR3. The rearrangement uses TRBV2 and TRBJ2-1; TRBD1 is a possible D gene (5 bases). Trimming took 4 bases from V and 7 from J, leaving 8 bases between them. Germline values: CDR1 SNHLY, CDR2 FYNNEI. This CDR3 contains 12 residues. This CDR3 reads CASSGQGNEQFF. The CDR3 DNA follows: TGTGCCAGCAGTGGGCAGGGAAATGAGCAGTTCTTC.

The table lists this clone with many counts. V usage is TRBV5-4 and J usage is TRBJ1-4; D remains unclear. Germline CDR1 reads SGHNT; CDR2 reads YYREEE (reference sequence). The CDR3 has 14 amino acids. V was cut by 2 bases and J by 7 bases, with 12 bases left in between. CDR3 in DNA: TGTGCCAGCAGCTTTGGACTTACCGGTGAAAAACTGTTTTTT. Translated: CASSFGLTGEKLFF.

The rearrangement uses TRBV6-2 or TRBV6-3 and TRBJ2-3; perhaps TRBD2 as D (6 bases). Looked up from germline, CDR1 is MNHEY and CDR2 is SVGEGT. V was cut by 0 bases and J by 2 bases, with 9 bases left in between. The CDR3 sequence is 15 residues long. The CDR3 loop is CASSYSGGNTDTQYF. CDR3 coding DNA: TGTGCCAGCAGTTACTCGGGCGGGAACACAGATACGCAGTATTTT.

The chain employs TRBV11-3 and TRBJ2-5; 12 bases are shared with TRBD2. Germline lookup yields CDR1 SGHNT and CDR2 YENEEA. The CDR3 consists of 17 residues. With 5 bases clipped from V and 4 bases from J, the junction kept 11 bases outside the gene matches. The CDR3 DNA is TGTGCCAGCAGCAATTCTCCTAGCGGGAGGGAGGGAGAGACCCAGTACTTC. Amino acids: CASSNSPSGREGETQYF.

The rearrangement uses TRBV24-1 and TRBJ1-2; 7 bases are shared with TRBD1. The CDR3 contains 12 residues. V was pared by 8 bases and J by 6 bases, with 5 bases of the junction left unmatched. Germline assignment: CDR1 KGHDR and CDR2 SFDVKD. The CDR3 here is CATKQGLDGYTF. CDR3 coding DNA: TGTGCCACCAAACAGGGGTTAGATGGCTACACCTTC.

This clone was observed once. CDR3 loop: CASSQVPRATTDTQYF. The CDR3 DNA reads as TGCGCCAGCAGCCAAGTACCCAGGGCGACCACAGATACGCAGTATTTT. The chain joins TRBV4-3 to TRBJ2-3, with D possibly TRBD1 on 5 matching bases. Germline assignment: CDR1 LGHNA and CDR2 YSLEER. Trimming took 1 base from V and 2 from J, leaving 13 bases between them. The CDR3 is 16 residues long.

The V gene is TRBV12-3 or TRBV12-4, the J gene TRBJ2-1; D may be TRBD2 (5 bases). The CDR3 runs to 13 residues. V was clipped by 3 bases and J by 6 bases, with 9 bases between them. The CDR3 loop reads CASSFRGSNEQFF. In DNA form, the CDR3 reads TGTGCCAGCAGTTTCAGAGGGAGCAATGAGCAGTTCTTC.

The chain joins TRBV6-4 to TRBJ2-7; TRBD1 aligns across 7 bases. The CDR3 is made up of 17 amino acids. V lost 6 bases to trimming and J lost 0 bases; unmatched junction nucleotides: 14. CDR1 MRHNA and CDR2 SNTAGT come from the germline V gene. This CDR3 is CASRVAGGTANSYEQYF. CDR3 DNA: TGTGCCAGCAGGGTGGCAGGGGGTACGGCGAACTCCTACGAGCAGTACTTC.

The chain recombines TRBV4-1 with TRBJ1-5; D perhaps matches TRBD1 (6 bases). The CDR3 is 15 residues long. The V end was cut by 3 bases, the J end by 0 bases, with 9 bases between. The germline CDR1 and CDR2 sequences are MGHRA and YSYEKL. The CDR3 sequence is CASSQGHLSNQPQHF. The CDR3 bases are TGCGCCAGCAGCCAGGGACACCTTAGCAATCAGCCCCAGCATTTT.

V and J are TRBV19 and TRBJ1-2; D is unresolved. The V gene lost 5 bases and the J gene lost 8 bases, with 12 bases spanning the gap. Germline values: CDR1 LNHDA, CDR2 SQIVND (reference sequence). CDR3 length equals 12 residues. CDR3 region: CASSASAVGYTF. CDR3 sequence (DNA): TGTGCCAGTAGTGCCTCCGCGGTCGGCTACACCTTC.

V and J are TRBV15 and TRBJ2-5; 7 bases are a match to TRBD1. The ends lost 1 base at V and 2 bases at J; junction bases unmatched: 4. This CDR3 region has 15 residues. Germline V lookup: CDR1 LNHNV, CDR2 YYDKDF (reference sequence). CDR3 nucleotides: TGTGCCACCAGCAGAGTCTTGGGACAGCAAGAGACCCAGTACTTC. Translated: CATSRVLGQQETQYF.